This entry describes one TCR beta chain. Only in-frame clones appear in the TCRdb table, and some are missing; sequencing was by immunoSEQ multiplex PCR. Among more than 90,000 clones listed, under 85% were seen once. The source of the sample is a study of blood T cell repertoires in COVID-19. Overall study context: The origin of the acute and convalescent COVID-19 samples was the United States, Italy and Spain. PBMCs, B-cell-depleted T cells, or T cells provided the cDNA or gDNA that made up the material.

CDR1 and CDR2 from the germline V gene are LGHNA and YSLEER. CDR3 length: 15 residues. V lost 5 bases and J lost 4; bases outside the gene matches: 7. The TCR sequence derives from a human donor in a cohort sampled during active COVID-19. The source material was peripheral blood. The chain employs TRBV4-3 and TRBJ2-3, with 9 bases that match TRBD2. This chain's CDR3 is CASSDAGGLSDTQYF. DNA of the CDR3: TGCGCCAGCAGCGATGCGGGGGGGCTATCAGATACGCAGTATTTT.